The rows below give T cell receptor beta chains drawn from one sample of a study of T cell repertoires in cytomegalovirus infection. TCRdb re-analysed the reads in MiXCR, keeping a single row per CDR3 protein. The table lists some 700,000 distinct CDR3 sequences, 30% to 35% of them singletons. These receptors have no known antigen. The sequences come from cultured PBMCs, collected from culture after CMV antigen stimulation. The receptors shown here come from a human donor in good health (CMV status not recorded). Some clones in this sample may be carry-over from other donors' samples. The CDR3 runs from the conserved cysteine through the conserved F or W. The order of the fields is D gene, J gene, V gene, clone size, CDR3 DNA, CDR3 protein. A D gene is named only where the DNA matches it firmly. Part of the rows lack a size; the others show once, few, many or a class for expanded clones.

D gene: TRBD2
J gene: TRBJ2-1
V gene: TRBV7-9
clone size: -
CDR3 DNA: TGTGCCAGCAGCTTACCTCCTAGCGGGAGTAACAATGAGCAGTTCTTC
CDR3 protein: CASSLPPSGSNNEQFF

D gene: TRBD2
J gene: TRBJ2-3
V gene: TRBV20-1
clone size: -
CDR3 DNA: TGCAGTGCTAGAGACGGGACTAGCGGTCAGGATACGCAGTATTTT
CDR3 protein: CSARDGTSGQDTQYF

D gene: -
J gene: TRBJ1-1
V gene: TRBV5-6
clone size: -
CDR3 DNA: TGTGCCAGCAGCTTGCTTGGGATAGGGGGAACGGACACTGAAGCTTTCTTT
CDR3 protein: CASSLLGIGGTDTEAFF

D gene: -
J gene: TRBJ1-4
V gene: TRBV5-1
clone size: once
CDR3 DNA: TGCGCCAGCAGAGACTCGAGGGATAGCGGCGAAAAACTGTTTTTT
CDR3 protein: CASRDSRDSGEKLFF

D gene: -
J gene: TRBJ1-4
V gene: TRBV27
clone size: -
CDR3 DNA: TGTGCCAGCAGTTTAAGGACGGGTAATGAAAAACTGTTTTTT
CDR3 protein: CASSLRTGNEKLFF

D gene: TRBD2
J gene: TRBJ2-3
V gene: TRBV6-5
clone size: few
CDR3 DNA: TGTGCCAGCAGTTACTCGTCGGGTACTAGCGGGATCACAGATACGCAGTATTTT
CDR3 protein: CASSYSSGTSGITDTQYF

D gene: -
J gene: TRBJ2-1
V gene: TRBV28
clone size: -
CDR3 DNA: TGTGCCAGCACGCCCTTTACCTACAATGAGCAGTTCTTC
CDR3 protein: CASTPFTYNEQFF

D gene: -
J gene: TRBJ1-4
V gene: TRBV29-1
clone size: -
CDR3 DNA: TGCAGCGTTGCAGTCCGCAATGAAAAACTGTTTTTT
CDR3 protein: CSVAVRNEKLFF

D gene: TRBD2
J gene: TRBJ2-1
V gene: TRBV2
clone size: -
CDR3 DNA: TGTGCCAGCAATCGGGAGGGCCACAATGAGCAGTTCTTC
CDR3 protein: CASNREGHNEQFF

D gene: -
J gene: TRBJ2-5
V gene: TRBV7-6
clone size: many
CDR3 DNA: TGTGCCAGCAGCTTAGCGCCGGTGGAAGAGACCCAGTACTTC
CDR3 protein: CASSLAPVEETQYF

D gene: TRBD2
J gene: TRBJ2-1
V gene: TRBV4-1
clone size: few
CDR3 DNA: TGCGCCAGCAGCCCGCCGGGACGGGGGGGGAATGAGCAGTTCTTC
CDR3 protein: CASSPPGRGGNEQFF

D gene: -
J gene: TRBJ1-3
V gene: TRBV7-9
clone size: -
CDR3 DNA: TGTGCCAGCAGCAAGGGGAACCCCTCTGGAAACACCATATATTTT
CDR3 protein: CASSKGNPSGNTIYF

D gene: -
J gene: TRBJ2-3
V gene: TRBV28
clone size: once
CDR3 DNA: TGTGCCAGCGCCAGGGCAGATACGCAGTATTTT
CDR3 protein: CASARADTQYF

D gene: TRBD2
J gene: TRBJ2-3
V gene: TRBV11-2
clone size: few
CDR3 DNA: TGTGCCAGCAGCTTATACGGCGGGGGGCTAGCGGGAGTCGATACGCAGTATTTT
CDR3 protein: CASSLYGGGLAGVDTQYF

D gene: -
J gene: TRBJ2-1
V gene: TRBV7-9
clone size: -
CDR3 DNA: TGTGCCAGCAGCTCCAGGGAGAAGACCTACAATGAGCAGTTCTTC
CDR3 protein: CASSSREKTYNEQFF

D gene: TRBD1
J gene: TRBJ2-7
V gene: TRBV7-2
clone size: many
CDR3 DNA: TGTGCCAGCAGCCGCAAGACAGGGGGCTCCGAGCAGTACTTC
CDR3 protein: CASSRKTGGSEQYF

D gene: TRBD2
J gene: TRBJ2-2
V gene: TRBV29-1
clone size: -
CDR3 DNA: TGCAGCGTGCCAGCGGGGCGAAGGACCGGGGAGCTGTTTTTT
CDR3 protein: CSVPAGRRTGELFF

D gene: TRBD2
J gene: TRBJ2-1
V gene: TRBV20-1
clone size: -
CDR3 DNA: TGCAGTGCTTACCTCCTAGCGGGAGTGGGCAATGAGCAGTTCTTC
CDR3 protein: CSAYLLAGVGNEQFF

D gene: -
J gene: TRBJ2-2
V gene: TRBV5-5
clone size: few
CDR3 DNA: TGTGCCAGCAGCTTAAAATCGGTATCCCGCCCCGGGGAGCTGTTTTTT
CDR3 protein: CASSLKSVSRPGELFF

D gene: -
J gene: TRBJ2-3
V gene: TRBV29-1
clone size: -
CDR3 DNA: TGCAGCGTTGAAGATCGGAGGACCCAGACGATGGGGGGTACGCAGTATTTT
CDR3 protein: CSVEDRRTQTMGGTQYF

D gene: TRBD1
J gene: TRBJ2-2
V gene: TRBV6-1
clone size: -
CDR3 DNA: TGTGCCAGCCAAGGGGGCCCGGGCACCGGGGAGCTGTTTTTT
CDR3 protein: CASQGGPGTGELFF

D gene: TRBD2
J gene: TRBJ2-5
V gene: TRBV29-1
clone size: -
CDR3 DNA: TGCAGCGGTAGGACTAGCGGGAGTTCCGGGACCCAGTACTTC
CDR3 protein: CSGRTSGSSGTQYF

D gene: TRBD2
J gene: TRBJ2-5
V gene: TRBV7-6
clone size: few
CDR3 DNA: TGTGCCAGCAGCCATTGGACTAGCGGGATCCAAGAGACCCAGTACTTC
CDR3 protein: CASSHWTSGIQETQYF

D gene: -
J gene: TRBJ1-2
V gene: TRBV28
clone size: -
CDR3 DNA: TGTGCCAGCAGTTGGAGGACAGCCGGCTACACCTTC
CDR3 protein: CASSWRTAGYTF

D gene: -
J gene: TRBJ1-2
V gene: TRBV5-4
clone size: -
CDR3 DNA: TGTGCCAGCAGCCAGACCTCCACACCGACGGCCTATGGCTACACCTTC
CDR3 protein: CASSQTSTPTAYGYTF

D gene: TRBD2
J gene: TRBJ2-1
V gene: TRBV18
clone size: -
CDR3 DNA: TGTGCCAGCTCACCTGCGGGAGGTTTTGAACAGTTCTTC
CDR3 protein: CASSPAGGFEQFF

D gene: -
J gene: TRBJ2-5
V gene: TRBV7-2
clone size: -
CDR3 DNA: TGTGCCAGCAGCTTGGAGGTAAAGACCCAGTACTTC
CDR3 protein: CASSLEVKTQYF

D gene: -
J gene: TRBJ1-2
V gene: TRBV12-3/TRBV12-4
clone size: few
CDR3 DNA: TGTGCCAGCAGTTTGACGCCATATGGCTACACCTTC
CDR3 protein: CASSLTPYGYTF

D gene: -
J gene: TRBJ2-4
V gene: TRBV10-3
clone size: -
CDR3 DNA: TGTGCGATCAGTGATTTCGGGGGGCGAAAGTACGGAAACATTCAGTACTTC
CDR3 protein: CAISDFGGRKYGNIQYF

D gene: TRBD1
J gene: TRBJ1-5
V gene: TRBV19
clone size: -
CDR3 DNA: TGTGCCAGTAGTACAAACAGGGGGTATCAGCCCCAGCATTTT
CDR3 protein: CASSTNRGYQPQHF

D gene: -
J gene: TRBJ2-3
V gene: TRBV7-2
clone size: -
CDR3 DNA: TGTGCCAGCAGCTTACGTCGAGCCTCTAGCACAGATACGCAGTATTTT
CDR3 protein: CASSLRRASSTDTQYF

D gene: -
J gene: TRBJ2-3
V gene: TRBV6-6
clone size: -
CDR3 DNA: TGTGCCAGCAGTTACTCGAGAAGATTCACAGATACGCAGTATTTT
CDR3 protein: CASSYSRRFTDTQYF

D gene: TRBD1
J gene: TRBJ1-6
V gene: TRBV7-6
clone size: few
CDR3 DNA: TGTGCCAGCAGCGCGGACAGGGTGTCACCCCTCCACTTT
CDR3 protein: CASSADRVSPLHF

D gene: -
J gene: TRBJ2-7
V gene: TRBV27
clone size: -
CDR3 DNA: TGTGCCAGCAGTCAAGGGCCTTTTTACGAGCAGTACTTC
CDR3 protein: CASSQGPFYEQYF

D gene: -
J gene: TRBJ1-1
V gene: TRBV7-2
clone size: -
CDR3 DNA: TGTGCCAGCAGCATTGGGGGCTCCTGGGGCACTGAAGCTTTCTTT
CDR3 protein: CASSIGGSWGTEAFF

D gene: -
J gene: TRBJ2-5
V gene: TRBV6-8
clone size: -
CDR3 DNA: TGTGCCAGCAGTTACTCTTCAGCTCAAGAGACCCAGTACTTC
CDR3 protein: CASSYSSAQETQYF

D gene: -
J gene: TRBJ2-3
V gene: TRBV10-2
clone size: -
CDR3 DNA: TGCGCCAGCACGGGACTTTTTCAAGATACGCAGTATTTT
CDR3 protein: CASTGLFQDTQYF

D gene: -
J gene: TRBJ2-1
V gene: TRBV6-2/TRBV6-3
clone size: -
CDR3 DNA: TGTGCCAGCCAGGGACTGACCTACAATGAGCAGTTCTTC
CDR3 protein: CASQGLTYNEQFF

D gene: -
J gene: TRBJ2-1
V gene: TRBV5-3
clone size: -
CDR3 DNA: TGTGCCAGCAGCTTGGAACACAATGAGCAGTTCTTC
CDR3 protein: CASSLEHNEQFF

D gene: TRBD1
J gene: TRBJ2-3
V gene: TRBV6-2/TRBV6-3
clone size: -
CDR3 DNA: TGTGCCAGCAGTTACGCACAGGGGCCAAGGGAAACAGATACGCAGTATTTT
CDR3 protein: CASSYAQGPRETDTQYF

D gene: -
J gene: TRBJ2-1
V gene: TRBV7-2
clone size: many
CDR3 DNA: TGTGCCAGCAGCTTAGGAGCGACCTACTACAATGAGCAGTTCTTC
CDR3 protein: CASSLGATYYNEQFF

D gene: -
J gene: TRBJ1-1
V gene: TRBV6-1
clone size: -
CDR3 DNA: TGTGCCAGCAGTAAGCTTGAAGCTTTCTTT
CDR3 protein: CASSKLEAFF

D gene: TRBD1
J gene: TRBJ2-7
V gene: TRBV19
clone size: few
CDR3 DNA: TGTGCCAGTAGTATAGAAGGACAGGGGTCGGGCTACGAGCAGTACTTC
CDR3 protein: CASSIEGQGSGYEQYF

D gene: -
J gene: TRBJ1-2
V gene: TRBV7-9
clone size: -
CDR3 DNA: TGTGCCAGCAGCTCAAGCCGGGACCCCGGACGTGGCTACACCTTC
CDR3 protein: CASSSSRDPGRGYTF

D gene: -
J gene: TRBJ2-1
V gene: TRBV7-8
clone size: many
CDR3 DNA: TGTGCCAGCAGGCAGCGGGTTTACAATGAGCAGTTCTTC
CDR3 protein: CASRQRVYNEQFF

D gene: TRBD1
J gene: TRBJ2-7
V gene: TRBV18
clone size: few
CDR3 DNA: TGTGCCAGCTCACCACCTGACAGGGACGAGCAGTACTTC
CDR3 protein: CASSPPDRDEQYF

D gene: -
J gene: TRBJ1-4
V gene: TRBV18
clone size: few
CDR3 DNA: TGTGCCAGCTCACCACAGGGGAAAAAAGAAAAACTGTTTTTT
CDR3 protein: CASSPQGKKEKLFF

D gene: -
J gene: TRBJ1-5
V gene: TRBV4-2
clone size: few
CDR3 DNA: TGTGCCAGCAGCCAAGATCTGGGGGTTCCATGGCCCCAGCATTTT
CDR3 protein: CASSQDLGVPWPQHF

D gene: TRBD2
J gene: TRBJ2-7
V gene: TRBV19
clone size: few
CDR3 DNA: TGTGCCAGTAAACCCGGACTAGCTGAGTCCTACGAGCAGTACTTC
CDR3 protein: CASKPGLAESYEQYF

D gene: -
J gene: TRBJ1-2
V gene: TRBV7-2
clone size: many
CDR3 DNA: TGTGCCAGCAGCTTAGTCGATTGGGGGGATGGCTACACCTTC
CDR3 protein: CASSLVDWGDGYTF

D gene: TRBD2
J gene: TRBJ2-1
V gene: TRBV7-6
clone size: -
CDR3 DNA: TGTGCCAGCAGCTCCCCCGGGGGGAGCTCCTACAATGAGCAGTTCTTC
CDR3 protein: CASSSPGGSSYNEQFF

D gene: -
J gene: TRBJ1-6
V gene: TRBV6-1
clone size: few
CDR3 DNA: TGTGCCAGCAGTAGGGGACGGGTCCTTAGGGATTCACCCCTCCACTTT
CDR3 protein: CASSRGRVLRDSPLHF

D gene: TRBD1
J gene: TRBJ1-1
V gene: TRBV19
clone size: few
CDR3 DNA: TGTGCCAGTAGAAACCCCGGGTACAGGGGGCTTATGAACACTGAAGCTTTCTTT
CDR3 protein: CASRNPGYRGLMNTEAFF

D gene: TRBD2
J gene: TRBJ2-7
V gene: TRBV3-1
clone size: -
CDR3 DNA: TGTGCCAGCAGCCTTAGCGGGACCGACGAGCAGTACTTC
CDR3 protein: CASSLSGTDEQYF

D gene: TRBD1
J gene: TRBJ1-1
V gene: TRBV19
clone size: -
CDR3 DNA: TGTGCCAGTAGTCCCCGCCCGGGACAGGGGAACACTGAAGCTTTCTTT
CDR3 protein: CASSPRPGQGNTEAFF

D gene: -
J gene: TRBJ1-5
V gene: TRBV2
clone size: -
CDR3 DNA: TGTGCCAGCAGAGCGGACGGGTATAGCAATCAGCCCCAGCATTTT
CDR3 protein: CASRADGYSNQPQHF

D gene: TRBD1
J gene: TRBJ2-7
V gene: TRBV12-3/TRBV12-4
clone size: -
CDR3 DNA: TGTGCCAGCAGTTCCGGGACAGTCTTGGACGAGCAGTACTTC
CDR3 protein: CASSSGTVLDEQYF

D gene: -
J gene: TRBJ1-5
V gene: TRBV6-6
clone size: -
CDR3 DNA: TGTGCCAGCAAGACGGAAACTCAGCCCCAGCATTTT
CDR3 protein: CASKTETQPQHF

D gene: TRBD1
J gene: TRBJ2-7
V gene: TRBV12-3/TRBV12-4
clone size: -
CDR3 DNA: TGTGCCAGCAGTTTTGGGTTACCGACAGGGGACCCGGGTAAGCAGTACTTC
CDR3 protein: CASSFGLPTGDPGKQYF

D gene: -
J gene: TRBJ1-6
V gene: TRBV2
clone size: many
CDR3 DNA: TGTGCCAGCAGTGCCGACCGGTCCCTCCACTTT
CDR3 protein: CASSADRSLHF